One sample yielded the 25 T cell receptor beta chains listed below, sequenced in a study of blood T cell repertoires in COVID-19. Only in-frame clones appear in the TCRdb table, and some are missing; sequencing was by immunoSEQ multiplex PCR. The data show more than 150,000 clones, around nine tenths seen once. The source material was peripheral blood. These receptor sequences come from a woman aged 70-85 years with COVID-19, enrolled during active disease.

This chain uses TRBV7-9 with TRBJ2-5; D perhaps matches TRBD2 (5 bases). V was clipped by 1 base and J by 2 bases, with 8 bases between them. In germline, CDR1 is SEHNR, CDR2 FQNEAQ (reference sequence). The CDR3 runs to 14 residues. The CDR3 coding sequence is TGTGCCAGCAGCTTAGGTGACTATCAAGAGACCCAGTACTTC. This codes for CASSLGDYQETQYF.

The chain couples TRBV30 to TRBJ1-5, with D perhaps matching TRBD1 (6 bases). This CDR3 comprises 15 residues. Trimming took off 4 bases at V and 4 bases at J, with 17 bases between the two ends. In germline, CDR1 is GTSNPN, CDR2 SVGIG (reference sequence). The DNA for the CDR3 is TGTGCCTGGACCCTAGGGGGTAGTAAGAATCAGCCCCAGCATTTT. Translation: CAWTLGGSKNQPQHF. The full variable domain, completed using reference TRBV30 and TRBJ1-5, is SQTIHQWPATLVQPVGSPLSLECTVEGTSNPNLYWYRQAAGRGLQLLFYSVGIGQISSEVPQNLSASRPQDRQFILSSKKLLLSDSGFYLCAWTLGGSKNQPQHFGDGTRLSIL.

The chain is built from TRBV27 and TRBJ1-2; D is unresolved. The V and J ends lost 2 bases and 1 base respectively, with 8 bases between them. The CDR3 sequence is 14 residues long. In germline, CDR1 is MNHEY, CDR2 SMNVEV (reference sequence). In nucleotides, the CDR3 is TGTGCCAGCAGTTTAAGGGAGGGTAACTATGGCTACACCTTC. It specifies CASSLREGNYGYTF.

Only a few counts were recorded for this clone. This CDR3 reads CASFTGLYNSPLHF. CDR3 in DNA: TGTGCCAGTTTTACAGGGCTCTATAATTCACCCCTCCACTTT. The V gene is TRBV19, the J gene TRBJ1-6; D is perhaps TRBD1 (6 bases). The germline V and J ends were trimmed by 8 bases and 3 bases, with 11 bases remaining between them. In germline, CDR1 is LNHDA, CDR2 SQIVND (reference sequence). This CDR3 comprises 14 residues.

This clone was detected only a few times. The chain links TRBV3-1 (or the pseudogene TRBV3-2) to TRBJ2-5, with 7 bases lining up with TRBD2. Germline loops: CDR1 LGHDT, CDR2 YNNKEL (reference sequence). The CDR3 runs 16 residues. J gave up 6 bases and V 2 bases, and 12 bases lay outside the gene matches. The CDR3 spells CASSQSGGGSVQTQYF. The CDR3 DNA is TGTGCCAGCAGCCAATCTGGCGGCGGGAGCGTACAGACCCAGTACTTC.

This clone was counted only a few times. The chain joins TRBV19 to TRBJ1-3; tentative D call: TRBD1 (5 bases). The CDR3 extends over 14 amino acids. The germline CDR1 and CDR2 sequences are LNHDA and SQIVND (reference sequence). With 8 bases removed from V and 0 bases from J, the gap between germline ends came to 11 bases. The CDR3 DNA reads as TGTGCCAGTGGGAAACAGGTCTCTGGAAACACCATATATTTT. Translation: CASGKQVSGNTIYF. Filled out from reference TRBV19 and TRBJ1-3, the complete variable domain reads DGGITQSPKYLFRKEGQNVTLSCEQNLNHDAMYWYRQDPGQGLRLIYYSQIVNDFQKGDIAEGYSVSREKKESFPLTVTSAQKNPTAFYLCASGKQVSGNTIYFGEGSWLTVV.

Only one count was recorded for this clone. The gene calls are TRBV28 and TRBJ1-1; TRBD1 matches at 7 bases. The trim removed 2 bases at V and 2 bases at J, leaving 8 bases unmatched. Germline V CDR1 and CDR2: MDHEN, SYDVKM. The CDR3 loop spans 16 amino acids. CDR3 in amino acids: CASSLGGTALNTEAFF. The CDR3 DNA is TGTGCCAGCAGTTTAGGAGGGACAGCCCTTAACACTGAAGCTTTCTTT.

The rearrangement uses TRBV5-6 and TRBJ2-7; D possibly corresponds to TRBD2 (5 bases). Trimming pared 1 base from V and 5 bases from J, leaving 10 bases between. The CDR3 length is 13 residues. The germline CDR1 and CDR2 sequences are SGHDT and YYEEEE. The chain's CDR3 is CASSLRGFNEQYF. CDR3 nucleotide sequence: TGTGCCAGCAGCTTGCGAGGGTTCAACGAGCAGTACTTC.

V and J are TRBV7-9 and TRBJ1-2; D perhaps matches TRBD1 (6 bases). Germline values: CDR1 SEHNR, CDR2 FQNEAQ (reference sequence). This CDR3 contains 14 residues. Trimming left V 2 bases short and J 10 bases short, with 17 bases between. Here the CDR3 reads CASSLLGTGSVYTF. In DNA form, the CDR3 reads TGTGCCAGCAGCTTATTGGGAACAGGGAGTGTCTACACCTTC. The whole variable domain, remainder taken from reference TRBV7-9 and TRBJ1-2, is DTGVSQNPRHKITKRGQNVTFRCDPISEHNRLYWYRQTLGQGPEFLTYFQNEAQLEKSRLLSDRFSAERPKGSFSTLEIQRTEQGDSAMYLCASSLLGTGSVYTFGSGTRLTVV.

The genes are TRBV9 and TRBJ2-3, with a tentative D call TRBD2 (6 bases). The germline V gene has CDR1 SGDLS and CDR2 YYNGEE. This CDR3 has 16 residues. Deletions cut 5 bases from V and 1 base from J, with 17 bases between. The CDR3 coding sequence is TGTGCCAGCAGTGTGGTCCTGGGGGGTGGCACAGATACGCAGTATTTT. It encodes CASSVVLGGGTDTQYF.

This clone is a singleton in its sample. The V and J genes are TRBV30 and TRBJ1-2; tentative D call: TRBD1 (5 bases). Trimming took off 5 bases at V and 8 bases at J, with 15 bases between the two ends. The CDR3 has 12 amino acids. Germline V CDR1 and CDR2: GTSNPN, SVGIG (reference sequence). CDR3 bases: TGTGCCTGGGGAACGGCAGGGAAGGGCTACACCTTC. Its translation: CAWGTAGKGYTF.

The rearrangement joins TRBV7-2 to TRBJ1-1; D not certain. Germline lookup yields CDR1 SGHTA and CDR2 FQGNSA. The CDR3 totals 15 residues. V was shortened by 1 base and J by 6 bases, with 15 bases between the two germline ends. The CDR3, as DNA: TGTGCCAGCAGCTTAGGTAATGTATGGGCCCCTGAAGCTTTCTTT. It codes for CASSLGNVWAPEAFF.

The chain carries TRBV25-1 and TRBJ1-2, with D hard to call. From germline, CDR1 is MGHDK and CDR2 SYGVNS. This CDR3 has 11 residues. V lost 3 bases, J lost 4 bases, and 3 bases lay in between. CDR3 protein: CASSDGYGYTF. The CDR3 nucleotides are TGTGCCAGCAGTGACGGCTATGGCTACACCTTC.

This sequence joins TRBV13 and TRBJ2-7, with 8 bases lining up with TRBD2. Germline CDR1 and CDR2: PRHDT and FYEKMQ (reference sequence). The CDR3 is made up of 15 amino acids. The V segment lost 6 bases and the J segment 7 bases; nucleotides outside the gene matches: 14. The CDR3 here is CASSPTGSGGREQYF. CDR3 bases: TGTGCCAGCAGTCCTACTGGCTCAGGCGGGAGGGAGCAGTACTTC.

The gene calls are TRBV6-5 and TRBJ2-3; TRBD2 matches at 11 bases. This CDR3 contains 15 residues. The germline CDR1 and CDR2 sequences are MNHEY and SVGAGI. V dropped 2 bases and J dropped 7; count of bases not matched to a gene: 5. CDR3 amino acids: CASSYGLAGGYTQYF. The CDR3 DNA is TGTGCCAGCAGTTACGGGCTAGCGGGAGGATATACGCAGTATTTT.

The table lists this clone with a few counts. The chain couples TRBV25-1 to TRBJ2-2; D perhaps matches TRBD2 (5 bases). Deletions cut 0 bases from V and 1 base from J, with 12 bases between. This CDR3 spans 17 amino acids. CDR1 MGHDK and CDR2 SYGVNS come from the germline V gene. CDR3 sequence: CASSEYTSSRNTGELFF. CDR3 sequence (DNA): TGTGCCAGCAGTGAATATACTAGTTCCCGGAACACCGGGGAGCTGTTTTTT.

The CDR3 is CASIDRRGSNQPQHF. The CDR3 DNA is TGTGCCAGTATTGATCGGCGGGGTAGCAATCAGCCCCAGCATTTT. This chain uses TRBV19 with TRBJ1-5; no reliable D call. Germline lookup yields CDR1 LNHDA and CDR2 SQIVND (reference sequence). Trimming stripped 7 bases from V and 0 bases from J, with 13 bases between. The CDR3 covers 15 residues.

CDR3 in DNA: TGTGCCAGCTCACGGGACAGTACGAACACTGAAGCTTTCTTT. Amino acids: CASSRDSTNTEAFF. The gene calls are TRBV18 and TRBJ1-1; 7 bases map to TRBD1. Germline V CDR1 and CDR2: KGHSH, LQKENI. This CDR3 is built from 14 residues. V lost 4 bases and J lost 1; bases outside the gene matches: 3.

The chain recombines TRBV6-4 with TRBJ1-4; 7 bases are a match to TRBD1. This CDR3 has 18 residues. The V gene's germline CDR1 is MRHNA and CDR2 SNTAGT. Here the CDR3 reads CGYPMLRRGRGSSEKLFF. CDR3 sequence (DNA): TGTGGTTATCCTATGTTGAGGAGGGGGCGCGGATCAAGTGAAAAACTGTTTTTT.

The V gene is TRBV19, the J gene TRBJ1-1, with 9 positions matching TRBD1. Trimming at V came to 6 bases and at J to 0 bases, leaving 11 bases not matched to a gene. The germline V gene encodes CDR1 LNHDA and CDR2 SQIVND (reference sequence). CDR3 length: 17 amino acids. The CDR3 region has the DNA TGTGCCAGTAGGCGACAGGGGGTGCAGCTAATGAACACTGAAGCTTTCTTT. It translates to CASRRQGVQLMNTEAFF.

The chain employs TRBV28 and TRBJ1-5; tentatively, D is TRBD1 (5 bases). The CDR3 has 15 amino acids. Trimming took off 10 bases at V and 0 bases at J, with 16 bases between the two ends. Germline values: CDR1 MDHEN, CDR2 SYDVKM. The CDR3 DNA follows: TGTGCCACACTACCCGGGGGGGGTAGCAATCAGCCCCAGCATTTT. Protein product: CATLPGGGSNQPQHF.

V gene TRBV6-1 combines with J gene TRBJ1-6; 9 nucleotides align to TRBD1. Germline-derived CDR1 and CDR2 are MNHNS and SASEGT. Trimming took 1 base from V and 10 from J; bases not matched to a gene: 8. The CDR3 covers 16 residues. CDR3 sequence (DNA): TGTGCCAGCAGTGAAGGAGCGGGACAGGGCCGATCACCCCTCCACTTT. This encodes CASSEGAGQGRSPLHF.

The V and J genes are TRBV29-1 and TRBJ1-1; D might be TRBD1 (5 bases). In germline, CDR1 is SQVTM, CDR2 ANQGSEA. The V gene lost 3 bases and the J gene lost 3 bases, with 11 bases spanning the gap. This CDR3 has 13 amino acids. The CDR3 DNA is TGCAGCGTTGACGGGGGAACACACACTGAAGCTTTCTTT. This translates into CSVDGGTHTEAFF.

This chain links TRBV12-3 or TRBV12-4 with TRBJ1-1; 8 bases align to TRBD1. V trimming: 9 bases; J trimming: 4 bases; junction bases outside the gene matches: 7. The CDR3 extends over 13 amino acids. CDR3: CASRQGWGTEAFF. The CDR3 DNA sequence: TGTGCCAGTAGACAGGGGTGGGGCACTGAAGCTTTCTTT.

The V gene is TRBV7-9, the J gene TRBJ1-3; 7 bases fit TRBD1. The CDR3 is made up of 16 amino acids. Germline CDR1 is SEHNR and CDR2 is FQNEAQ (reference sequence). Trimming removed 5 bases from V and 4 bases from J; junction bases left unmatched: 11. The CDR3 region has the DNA TGTGCCAGCAGCGCGGACAGGCTCCTTGGCGGAAACACCATATATTTT. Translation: CASSADRLLGGNTIYF.